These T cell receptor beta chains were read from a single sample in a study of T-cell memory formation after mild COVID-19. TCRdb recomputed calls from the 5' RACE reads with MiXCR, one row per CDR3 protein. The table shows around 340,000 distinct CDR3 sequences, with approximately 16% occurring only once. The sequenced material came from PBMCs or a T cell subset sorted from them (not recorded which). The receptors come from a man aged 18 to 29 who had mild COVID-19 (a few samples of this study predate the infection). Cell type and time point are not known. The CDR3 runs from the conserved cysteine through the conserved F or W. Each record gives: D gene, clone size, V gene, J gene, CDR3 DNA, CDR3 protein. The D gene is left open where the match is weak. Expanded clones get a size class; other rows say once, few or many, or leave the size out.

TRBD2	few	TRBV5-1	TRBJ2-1	TGCGCCAGCAGCCCCTGGGGGGGTCCACGAGGTAATGAGCAGTTCTTC	CASSPWGGPRGNEQFF
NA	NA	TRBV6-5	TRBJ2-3	TGTGCCAGCAGTTCTGCGGACTCAGATACGCAGTATTTT	CASSSADSDTQYF
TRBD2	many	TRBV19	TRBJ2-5	TGTGCCAGTAGTTTATCCCTAGCGGTACAAGAGACCCAGTACTTC	CASSLSLAVQETQYF
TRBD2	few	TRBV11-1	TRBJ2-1	TGTGCCAGCAGCTTAGGCGATAGCGGGGAAAATGAGCAGTTCTTC	CASSLGDSGENEQFF
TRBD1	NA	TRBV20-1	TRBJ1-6	TGCAGTGCTCCTGGACAGGGGGCCTCACCCCTCCACTTT	CSAPGQGASPLHF
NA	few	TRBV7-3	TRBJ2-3	TGTGCCAGCAGCACATCGCAGGGGGGTGGGACAGATACGCAGTATTTT	CASSTSQGGGTDTQYF
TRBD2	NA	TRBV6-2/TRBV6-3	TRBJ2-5	TGTGCCAGCAGACGCTACGGGGGGGGTCAAGAGACCCAGTACTTC	CASRRYGGGQETQYF
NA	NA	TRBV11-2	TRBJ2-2	TGTGCCAGCAGCTTTTCTGAGACCGGGGAGCTGTTTTTT	CASSFSETGELFF
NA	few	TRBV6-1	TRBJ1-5	TGTGCCAGCAGTGAAGATCAGCCCCAGCATTTT	CASSEDQPQHF
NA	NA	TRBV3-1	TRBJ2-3	TGTGCCAGCAGCCCCTGGTGGCCGGCTACGCAGTATTTT	CASSPWWPATQYF
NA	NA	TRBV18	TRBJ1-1	TGTGCCAGCTCACCACCGGGCTCCATGAACACTGAAGCTTTCTTT	CASSPPGSMNTEAFF
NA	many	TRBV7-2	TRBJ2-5	TGTGCCAGCAGCCCGTTAGGAGGGTACCAAGAGACCCAGTACTTC	CASSPLGGYQETQYF
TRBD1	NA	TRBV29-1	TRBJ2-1	TGCAGCGTCGGACAGGGGAGCTCCTACAATGAGCAGTTCTTC	CSVGQGSSYNEQFF
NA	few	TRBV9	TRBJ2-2	TGTGCCAGCAGCGACTACACCGGGGAGCTGTTTTTT	CASSDYTGELFF
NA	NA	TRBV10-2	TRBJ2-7	TGCGCCAGCAGTGGTGGTCTCGAGGAGTACTTC	CASSGGLEEYF
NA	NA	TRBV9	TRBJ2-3	TGTGCCAGCAGCTCCCCAGAGGGCGGGTCCAGGGATACGCAGTATTTT	CASSSPEGGSRDTQYF
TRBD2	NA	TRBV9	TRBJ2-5	TGTGCCAGCAGCGTAGCTATAGCGGGGGGGATGGAGACCCAGTACTTC	CASSVAIAGGMETQYF